Sequencing of this T cell receptor (beta chain) was carried out in a study of blood T cell repertoires in COVID-19. Study-level background: Specimens from acute and convalescent COVID-19 originated in the United States, Italy and Spain. The cDNA or gDNA used as material had been derived from T cells, B-cell-depleted T cells, or PBMCs.

In the original analysis: Estimates of nucleated cell counts were drawn from the amplification of reference gene primers. Measured with immunoSEQ multiplex PCR; TCRdb has only the in-frame clones, and not every one. V, J and clone size derive from that table, while D and trimming were established from the DNA sequence. Seen here are about 120,000 clones, around 87% observed once, and the top ten hold 25% to 35%. This TCR came from a man between 65 and 85 years old with active or convalescent COVID-19. The specimen was peripheral blood.

DNA for the CDR3: TGTGCCAGCAGTGATGTGGCGGATGAGCAGTTCTTC. Translation: CASSDVADEQFF. The chain is built from TRBV6-2 or TRBV6-3 and TRBJ2-1, with D unclear. The CDR3 is 12 residues long. The V end was cut by 5 bases, the J end by 8 bases, with 10 bases between. Germline V gene sequence: CDR1 MNHEY, CDR2 SVGEGT.